A selection of T cell receptor beta chains follows, all from one sample in a study of beta chain features in type 1 diabetes. The method was immunoSEQ multiplex PCR; TCRdb's version includes in-frame clones alone and lacks a portion of them. The top ten clones hold more than 0.1% of a sample with around 600,000 clones, roughly 12% of them seen once. The sample was naive CD4+ T cells from blood. These receptors originate from a man aged 25 to 40 with type 1 diabetes. Each CDR3 is given with its conserved first and last residue. A D gene is named only where the DNA matches it firmly. The size field is filled for only some rows; it gives once, few, many or a size class.

abundance	v_gene	j_gene	d_gene	CDR3nt	CDR3aa
once	TRBV6-1	TRBJ1-2	-	TGTGCCATCTATACTACAGGGTTGGGCTACACCTTC	CAIYTTGLGYTF
-	TRBV7-9	TRBJ1-1	-	TGTGCCAGCAGTTTTGACATCCTCAACACTGAAGCTTTCTTT	CASSFDILNTEAFF
-	TRBV6-6	TRBJ2-3	TRBD2	TGTGCCAGCAGATTAAGCGGGGTCCGCACAGATACGCAGTATTTT	CASRLSGVRTDTQYF
-	TRBV11-2	TRBJ2-7	-	TGTGCCAGCAGCTTAGATCAGGCAGGGGCGTTGAGCGAGCAGTACTTC	CASSLDQAGALSEQYF
once	TRBV5-1	TRBJ2-1	-	TGCGCCAGCAGGTCGTTGGGAAACTCCTACAATGAGCAGTTCTTC	CASRSLGNSYNEQFF
few	TRBV5-6	TRBJ2-3	-	TGTGCCAGCAGCTTACAGGGAGGAGATACGCAGTATTTT	CASSLQGGDTQYF
-	TRBV7-2	TRBJ1-2	-	TGTGCCAGCACCGTTGGAGGGATTGCTAACTATGGCTACACCTTC	CASTVGGIANYGYTF
-	TRBV4-2	TRBJ1-5	-	TGTGCCAGCAGCCAAGGAAAGAGTCATCAGCCCCAGCATTTT	CASSQGKSHQPQHF
-	TRBV11-2	TRBJ1-2	-	TGTGCCAGCAGCTTAGTTCGGGGCTACACCTTC	CASSLVRGYTF
-	TRBV6-5	TRBJ2-7	-	TGTGCCAGCAGTTACGACAGAAACTACGAGCAGTACTTC	CASSYDRNYEQYF
-	TRBV11-3	TRBJ1-1	TRBD1	TGTGCCAGCAGCTTACAGGGGGACACTGAAGCTTTCTTT	CASSLQGDTEAFF
-	TRBV10-3	TRBJ2-1	TRBD1	TGTGCCACCCAGAGGGACAGGGTCACAAGCTCCTACAATGAGCAGTTCTTC	CATQRDRVTSSYNEQFF
few	TRBV6-5	TRBJ2-7	TRBD2	TGTGCCAGCAGAAGGGCTAGCGGGGAGAGTACGAAGCAGTACTTC	CASRRASGESTKQYF
-	TRBV9	TRBJ2-3	-	TGTGCCAGCAGCGTAGGGGTAAAGTCAGATACGCAGTATTTT	CASSVGVKSDTQYF
-	TRBV14	TRBJ2-5	TRBD2	TGTGCCAGCAGTCTAGCGGGGGGCCTAGAGACCCAGTACTTC	CASSLAGGLETQYF
-	TRBV5-6	TRBJ2-3	-	TGTGCCAGCAGCTTGGGGCCCACAGATACGCAGTATTTT	CASSLGPTDTQYF
few	TRBV11-3	TRBJ1-6	-	TGTGCCAGCAGCTCCAGACAGCCCTATAATTCACCCCTCCACTTT	CASSSRQPYNSPLHF
-	TRBV19	TRBJ1-3	-	TGTGCCAGTCGGACAATCCAATCTGGAAACACCATATATTTT	CASRTIQSGNTIYF
few	TRBV9	TRBJ2-5	-	TGTGCCAGCAGCGTAGCCGGGTCGATGTTGGAGACCCAGTACTTC	CASSVAGSMLETQYF
-	TRBV10-3	TRBJ2-7	TRBD1	TGTGCCATCAGTGACGGGACAGGGGGTCTCGGGACCTACGAGCAGTACTTC	CAISDGTGGLGTYEQYF
-	TRBV18	TRBJ1-4	-	TGTGCCAGCTCACCGGGGCAGGGTGAAAAACTGTTTTTT	CASSPGQGEKLFF
few	TRBV5-1	TRBJ1-5	-	TGCGCCAGCAGCCTACGGAGTGCAGGAGAGGAACAGCCCCAGCATTTT	CASSLRSAGEEQPQHF
few	TRBV9	TRBJ2-1	-	TGTGCCAGCAGCGTAATGGGCAGGGAAGATTCGGATGAGCAGTTCTTC	CASSVMGREDSDEQFF
few	TRBV7-9	TRBJ1-5	-	TGTGCCAGCAGCTCCCATAGCAATCAGCCCCAGCATTTT	CASSSHSNQPQHF
few	TRBV5-1	TRBJ2-3	-	TGCGCCAGCAGCTTGAACGGGCAGAACACAGATACGCAGTATTTT	CASSLNGQNTDTQYF
few	TRBV30	TRBJ1-2	TRBD1	TGTGCCTGGAGTCAGGGGGCCAGCTATGGCTACACCTTC	CAWSQGASYGYTF
few	TRBV2	TRBJ2-5	-	TGTGCCAGCAGTGATTACAGCCGGGCAGAGACCCAGTACTTC	CASSDYSRAETQYF
few	TRBV5-1	TRBJ2-5	TRBD2	TGCGCCAGCAGCTGGGGACTAGCGGGGGATGAGACCCAGTACTTC	CASSWGLAGDETQYF
-	TRBV6-6	TRBJ2-5	-	TGTGCCAGCAGTTACGGTGTAGGGAGAGAGACCCAGTACTTC	CASSYGVGRETQYF
-	TRBV7-2	TRBJ2-5	TRBD2	TGTGCCAGCAGCTTCCCCGTCCTAGCGGGGGGCAGGGAGACCCAGTACTTC	CASSFPVLAGGRETQYF
-	TRBV19	TRBJ1-2	-	TGTGCCAGTAGTATCACAGGTTACGGCTACACCTTC	CASSITGYGYTF
-	TRBV7-3	TRBJ1-6	-	TGTGCCAGCAGCTTAACACGGGATTCACCCCTCCACTTT	CASSLTRDSPLHF
-	TRBV4-2	TRBJ1-2	TRBD1	TGTGCCAGCAGCCAAGATATAGGGACAGCTCGTGGCTACACCTTC	CASSQDIGTARGYTF